This is a list of T cell receptor beta chains from one sample in a study of T cells in Graves' hyperthyroidism and ophthalmopathy. TCRdb reprocessed the multiplex PCR reads via MiXCR and lists one record per CDR3 protein. The data contain about 840,000 distinct CDR3 sequences, approximately 40% of them seen just once; the ten biggest clones take up 7.5% to 9.5%. Input material: blood. These receptors all come from a man aged 18 to 30 with Graves' hyperthyroidism. CDR3s include the opening cysteine and the closing phenylalanine or tryptophan. Fields, in order: J gene, V gene, clone size, D gene, CDR3 protein, CDR3 DNA. A D gene is named only where the DNA matches it firmly. Rows give clone size only sometimes, using once, few, many, or a class for an expanded clone.

TRBJ1-2	TRBV2	few	NA	CAERGIYGYTF	TGTGCCGAACGCGGGATCTATGGCTACACCTTC
TRBJ2-2	TRBV9	NA	TRBD2	CASSGSSGTSGSGGDGELFF	TGTGCCAGCAGCGGATCCTCGGGGACTAGCGGGAGCGGAGGAGACGGGGAGCTGTTTTTT
TRBJ1-1	TRBV5-1	NA	NA	CASSSRRRNTEAFF	TGTGCCAGCAGCTCACGGAGACGGAACACTGAAGCTTTCTTT
TRBJ2-7	TRBV4-1	NA	TRBD2	CASSQGVAGTSYEQYF	TGCGCCAGCAGCCAAGGAGTAGCGGGGACCTCCTACGAGCAGTACTTC
TRBJ1-3	TRBV10-1	many	NA	CASSVPGIVSGNTIYF	TGCGCCAGCAGTGTTCCCGGGATCGTCTCTGGAAACACCATATATTTT
TRBJ1-1	TRBV20-1	NA	NA	CSAREGWGTEAFF	TGCAGTGCTAGAGAAGGGTGGGGGACTGAAGCTTTCTTT
TRBJ2-5	TRBV20-1	NA	TRBD2	CSAPHLAGVETQYF	TGCAGTGCCCCTCACCTAGCGGGAGTAGAGACCCAGTACTTC
TRBJ2-7	TRBV29-1	many	NA	CSVEREGAYEQYF	TGCAGCGTTGAAAGGGAGGGGGCCTACGAGCAGTACTTC
TRBJ1-3	TRBV12-3/TRBV12-4	few	NA	CASSSRGGGSGNTIYF	TGTGCCAGCAGTTCCCGTGGGGGGGGCTCTGGAAACACCATATATTTT
TRBJ1-1	TRBV7-3	many	NA	CASSLQVATEAFF	TGTGCCAGCAGCTTACAGGTGGCCACTGAAGCTTTCTTT
TRBJ2-7	TRBV7-8	NA	TRBD2	CASSLELGGGVLSEQYF	TGTGCCAGCAGCTTAGAACTAGGCGGGGGGGTCCTTAGCGAGCAGTACTTC
TRBJ1-4	TRBV7-8	few	TRBD1	CASSLYRGPEKLFF	TGTGCCAGCAGCTTGTACAGGGGGCCTGAAAAACTGTTTTTT
TRBJ1-4	TRBV4-1	few	NA	CASSRESGEKLFF	TGCGCCAGCAGCAGGGAGTCGGGGGAAAAACTGTTTTTT
TRBJ2-7	TRBV15	NA	NA	CATSGEVGAYEQYF	TGTGCCACCAGCGGCGAGGTCGGAGCCTACGAGCAGTACTTC
TRBJ1-4	TRBV5-1	NA	TRBD1	CASSLGGQANEKLFF	TGCGCCAGCAGCTTGGGGGGACAGGCTAATGAAAAACTGTTTTTT
TRBJ2-5	TRBV7-9	NA	NA	CASVPLGAEETQYF	TGTGCCAGCGTGCCCTTGGGGGCCGAAGAGACCCAGTACTTC
TRBJ2-5	TRBV2	NA	TRBD2	CASSSSTSAQETQYF	TGTGCCAGCAGTTCATCGACTAGCGCCCAAGAGACCCAGTACTTC
TRBJ1-1	TRBV9	many	TRBD1	CASSVGTGGTEAFF	TGTGCCAGCAGCGTAGGGACAGGTGGTACTGAAGCTTTCTTT
TRBJ1-6	TRBV7-9	few	NA	CASSQVPGSSPLHF	TGTGCCAGCAGCCAAGTTCCCGGCAGTTCACCCCTCCACTTT
TRBJ1-2	TRBV29-1	few	NA	CSAAKPDRTEDGYTF	TGCAGCGCCGCGAAGCCCGACAGAACAGAGGATGGCTACACCTTC
TRBJ1-1	TRBV29-1	NA	NA	CSVVINPATEAFF	TGCAGCGTGGTCATCAACCCAGCCACTGAAGCTTTCTTT
TRBJ1-2	TRBV2	many	TRBD1	CAIRTGNGYTF	TGTGCCATCCGGACAGGGAATGGCTACACCTTC
TRBJ1-6	TRBV14	once	NA	CASSLQGGNDSPLHF	TGTGCCAGCAGCCTCCAGGGAGGGAACGATTCACCCCTCCACTTT
TRBJ2-5	TRBV7-2	NA	NA	CASAYGAEETQYF	TGTGCCAGCGCGTACGGGGCGGAAGAGACCCAGTACTTC
TRBJ1-4	TRBV7-6	few	TRBD1	CASSKLQGAVDEKLFF	TGTGCCAGCAGCAAACTACAGGGGGCGGTTGATGAAAAACTGTTTTTT
TRBJ2-7	TRBV29-1	NA	NA	CSWQGPYEQYF	TGCAGCTGGCAGGGGCCCTACGAGCAGTACTTC
TRBJ1-2	TRBV14	many	NA	CASSPRNGGYTF	TGTGCCAGCAGCCCCCGCAACGGCGGCTACACCTTC
TRBJ2-7	TRBV11-2	NA	NA	CASSPQVGSYEQYF	TGTGCCAGCAGCCCCCAGGTCGGCTCCTACGAGCAGTACTTC